Presented here are 18 T cell receptor beta chains from one specimen sequenced in a study of blood T cell repertoires in COVID-19. Libraries were prepared by immunoSEQ multiplex PCR; TCRdb keeps only in-frame clonotypes and omits some of them. The sample contains some 400,000 clones, roughly 86% of which appear only once. Sequenced sample: peripheral blood. The receptor set was obtained from a human donor in a cohort sampled during active COVID-19.

In DNA, the CDR3 is TGTGCCAGCAGCCCGGGGGGGGAGAACTATGGCTACACCTTC. Its translation is CASSPGGENYGYTF. This chain uses TRBV7-2 with TRBJ1-2; tentatively, D is TRBD1 (5 bases). V lost 5 bases and J 2 bases, leaving 12 bases between the germline ends. The germline CDR1 and CDR2 sequences are SGHTA and FQGNSA. The CDR3 contains 14 residues. The variable domain in full, completed from reference TRBV7-2 and TRBJ1-2, reads GAGVSQSPSNKVTEKGKDVELRCDPISGHTALYWYRQSLGQGLEFLIYFQGNSAPDKSGLPSDRFSAERTGGSVSTLTIQRTQQEDSAVYLCASSPGGENYGYTFGSGTRLTVV.

The V gene is TRBV4-1, the J gene TRBJ1-1; D is ambiguous. This CDR3 spans 17 amino acids. Germline CDR1 and CDR2: MGHRA and YSYEKL. V was shortened by 3 bases and J by 1 base, with 18 bases between the two germline ends. The DNA for the CDR3 is TGCGCCAGCAGCCAGCCAGAAGCGTCGCGCGGGAACACTGAAGCTTTCTTT. This encodes CASSQPEASRGNTEAFF.

This chain connects TRBV2 to TRBJ1-1, with D possibly being TRBD1 (5 bases). Germline CDR1 is SNHLY and CDR2 is FYNNEI. The CDR3 spans 13 residues. Deletions cut 10 bases from V and 3 bases from J, with 15 bases between. The chain's CDR3 is CANSGRGYTEAFF. CDR3 nucleotide sequence: TGTGCCAACTCAGGGAGGGGTTACACTGAAGCTTTCTTT.

The V call is TRBV2, the J call TRBJ2-7, with 7 bases lining up with TRBD1. Germline V CDR1 and CDR2: SNHLY, FYNNEI. This CDR3 has 14 residues. The junction had 7 bases not matched to a gene; V was cut back by 4 bases and J by 4 bases. The CDR3 DNA sequence: TGTGCCAGCAGTGCCCGGACAGGCTTATACGAGCAGTACTTC. It codes for CASSARTGLYEQYF.

The chain joins TRBV4-1 to TRBJ1-1, with no clear D. Trimming removed 0 bases at V and 7 bases at J, with 9 bases between. The germline gives CDR1 MGHRA, CDR2 YSYEKL. The CDR3 is made up of 13 amino acids. The CDR3 region is CASSQDLASEAFF. The CDR3 nucleotides read TGCGCCAGCAGCCAAGATCTTGCGAGTGAAGCTTTCTTT.

The gene calls are TRBV9 and TRBJ2-3; D is ambiguous. This CDR3 contains 12 residues. The V gene's germline CDR1 is SGDLS and CDR2 YYNGEE. Trimming cost V 4 bases and J 6 bases, with 9 bases left between them. CDR3 nucleotides: TGTGCCAGCAGCAAAAGCTTTGATACGCAGTATTTT. Encoded protein: CASSKSFDTQYF. Full variable domain (missing parts from reference TRBV9 and TRBJ2-3): DSGVTQTPKHLITATGQRVTLRCSPRSGDLSVYWYQQSLDQGLQFLIQYYNGEERAKGNILERFSAQQFPDLHSELNLSSLELGDSALYFCASSKSFDTQYFGPGTRLTVL.

This sequence joins TRBV30 and TRBJ1-5; TRBD1 is a possible D gene (5 bases). Germline V gives CDR1 GTSNPN, CDR2 SVGIG (reference sequence). V was trimmed by 3 bases and J by 6 bases, leaving 12 bases between them. The length of the CDR3 is 13 residues. Here the CDR3 reads CAWRRGLGQPQHF. The CDR3 nucleotides read TGTGCCTGGAGAAGGGGTCTCGGTCAGCCCCAGCATTTT.

This clone was seen a single time. The chain carries TRBV4-1 and TRBJ2-1, with 8 bases lining up with TRBD2. J gave up 3 bases and V 3 bases, and 7 bases lay outside the gene matches. This CDR3 region has 16 residues. Germline CDR1 is MGHRA and CDR2 is YSYEKL. CDR3 protein: CASSQGREGLYNEQFF. The DNA for the CDR3 is TGCGCCAGCAGCCAGGGACGGGAGGGCCTCTACAATGAGCAGTTCTTC.

This rearrangement joins TRBV30 to TRBJ2-1; D possibly corresponds to TRBD2 (5 bases). Per germline, CDR1 GTSNPN and CDR2 SVGIG (reference sequence). The CDR3 contains 12 residues. Trimming removed 4 bases from V and 8 bases from J, with 12 bases in between. CDR3 loop: CAWILSGDEQFF. The CDR3 region has the DNA TGTGCCTGGATTTTAAGCGGAGATGAGCAGTTCTTC. The full variable domain, rest sourced from reference TRBV30 and TRBJ2-1, is SQTIHQWPATLVQPVGSPLSLECTVEGTSNPNLYWYRQAAGRGLQLLFYSVGIGQISSEVPQNLSASRPQDRQFILSSKKLLLSDSGFYLCAWILSGDEQFFGPGTRLTVL.

This chain uses TRBV25-1 with TRBJ2-1; TRBD2 matches at 11 bases. The ends lost 5 bases at V and 6 bases at J; junction bases unmatched: 6. Looked up from germline, CDR1 is MGHDK and CDR2 is SYGVNS. CDR3 length: 15 residues. DNA for the CDR3: TGTGCCAGCAGTCGAACTAGCGGGAGAATCAATGAGCAGTTCTTC. Translation gives CASSRTSGRINEQFF.

On this clone itself: At one of its ends the junction is not consistent with the germline gene, which may arise from a read error. The rearrangement joins TRBV7-7 to TRBJ1-3; D is undetermined. The CDR3 has 17 residues. Germline values: CDR1 SSHAT, CDR2 FNYEAQ (reference sequence). The CDR3 bases are TGTGCTAGCAGCTCTTACCAGAAGCGACTCTCTGGAAACACCATATATTTT. As protein: CASSSYQKRLSGNTIYF.

The chain recombines TRBV11-3 with TRBJ1-1, with a tentative D call TRBD1 (6 bases). In germline, CDR1 is SGHNT, CDR2 YENEEA. The CDR3 totals 14 residues. Trimming took off 5 bases at V and 10 bases at J, with 20 bases between the two ends. For the CDR3, the DNA is TGTGCCAGCAGCCTGGGGCGCCCAGGGGAGCCAGCTTTCTTT. Translating gives CASSLGRPGEPAFF.

This chain links TRBV6-5 with TRBJ1-5; perhaps TRBD1 as D (5 bases). Trimming stripped 2 bases from V and 6 bases from J, with 11 bases between. CDR1 is MNHEY, CDR2 SVGAGI, per germline. This CDR3 has 14 residues. In nucleotides, the CDR3 is TGTGCCAGCAGTTACGGAGACGGGGGTCAGCCCCAGCATTTT. It specifies CASSYGDGGQPQHF.

The chain combines TRBV9 with TRBJ2-3, with a possible D match to TRBD2 (6 bases). This CDR3 spans 14 amino acids. The germline CDR1 and CDR2 sequences are SGDLS and YYNGEE. Trimming removed 2 bases from V and 6 bases from J, with 13 bases in between. The CDR3 region has the DNA TGTGCCAGCAGCGTGGGTAGGGAGGAGGATACGCAGTATTTT. Protein sequence: CASSVGREEDTQYF.

The rearrangement uses TRBV5-5 and TRBJ1-1; D remains unclear. The CDR3 is 14 residues long. Trimming removed 0 bases at V and 5 bases at J, with 11 bases between. Germline V CDR1 and CDR2: SGHKS, YYEKEE (reference sequence). CDR3 in DNA: TGTGCCAGCAGCTTGGCCGGTGGAGTGACTGAAGCTTTCTTT. It codes for CASSLAGGVTEAFF.

The rearrangement uses TRBV3-1 (or the pseudogene TRBV3-2) and TRBJ2-1; D is possibly TRBD2 (7 bases). CDR1 and CDR2 from the germline V gene are LGHDT and YNNKEL (reference sequence). The CDR3 totals 18 residues. Trimming cost V 0 bases and J 7 bases, with 22 bases left between them. CDR3 nucleotides: TGTGCCAGCAGCCAAGAATGGGCTAGGCAGGGAGGGGGAAATGAGCAGTTCTTC. Amino acid sequence: CASSQEWARQGGGNEQFF.

V usage is TRBV6-5 and J usage is TRBJ2-2; maybe TRBD2 (7 bases). CDR3 length: 16 amino acids. Trimming pared 2 bases from V and 6 bases from J, leaving 16 bases between. Germline V gene lookup returns CDR1 MNHEY and CDR2 SVGAGI. The CDR3 loop is CASSYRGRERPGELFF. The CDR3 coding sequence is TGTGCCAGCAGTTACCGGGGGCGGGAGCGCCCCGGGGAGCTGTTTTTT.

V and J are TRBV18 and TRBJ2-7, with D possibly matching TRBD2 (5 bases). Germline assignment: CDR1 KGHSH and CDR2 LQKENI. V lost 3 bases to trimming and J lost 2 bases, with 14 bases between them. The CDR3 consists of 15 residues. The CDR3 bases are TGTGCCAGCTCACCTGAGAGGGCCCCTCCCTACGAGCAGTACTTC. Translation gives CASSPERAPPYEQYF. Variable domain in full (rest from reference TRBV18 and TRBJ2-7): NAGVMQNPRHLVRRRGQEARLRCSPMKGHSHVYWYRQLPEEGLKFMVYLQKENIIDESGMPKERFSAEFPKEGPSILRIQQVVRGDSAAYFCASSPERAPPYEQYFGPGTRLTVT.